These T cell receptor beta chains were read from a single sample in a study of CD8 T cells in Susac syndrome. In TCRdb, the immunoSEQ multiplex PCR reads were re-called with MiXCR into one record per CDR3 protein. The sample holds some 240,000 distinct CDR3 sequences; less than 96% are singletons and the top ten take about 0.094%. The sequenced sample consisted of CD4+ T cells from PBMCs. The receptors originated from a human donor with Susac syndrome. CDR3s include the opening cysteine and the closing phenylalanine or tryptophan. Fields, in order: D gene, clone size, J gene, V gene, CDR3 DNA, CDR3 protein. The D gene is left open where the match is weak. For some rows the clone size is stated as once, few or many, or as a class when expanded; others skip it.

TRBD2,NA,TRBJ2-1,TRBV30,TGTGCCTGGAGTCGGGCGGGAGGGAACAATGAGCAGTTCTTC,CAWSRAGGNNEQFF
NA,NA,TRBJ1-1,TRBV25-1,TGTGCCAGCAGGGACAGAGCCTCAACTGAAGCTTTCTTT,CASRDRASTEAFF
NA,NA,TRBJ1-2,TRBV28,TGTGCCAGCAGTGCCCTCCCCAACCGGGGCTACACCTTC,CASSALPNRGYTF
NA,NA,TRBJ2-1,TRBV9,TGTGCCAGCAGCGTAGCTCAGGATTCGTCCTACAATGAGCAGTTCTTC,CASSVAQDSSYNEQFF
NA,NA,TRBJ1-2,TRBV9,TGTGCCAGCAGCGTGGGAACAGGGCGAGGAGGGTATGGCTACACCTTC,CASSVGTGRGGYGYTF
NA,NA,TRBJ2-3,TRBV28,TGTGCCAGCAGTGCCTTAGGCCCAGATACGCAGTATTTT,CASSALGPDTQYF
NA,few,TRBJ2-3,TRBV5-1,TGCGCCAGCAGCGCGCTGGGGATCTTCACAGATACGCAGTATTTT,CASSALGIFTDTQYF
NA,NA,TRBJ2-7,TRBV3-1,TGTGCCAGCAGCCGAAGAGCGCCCTACGAGCAGTACTTC,CASSRRAPYEQYF
NA,NA,TRBJ2-7,TRBV29-1,TGCAGCGTTGCAGGGGTGGGGTCCGAGCAGTACTTC,CSVAGVGSEQYF
NA,once,TRBJ1-5,TRBV3-1,TGTGCCAGCAGCCAAAGCGCGTTTAGCAATCAGCCCCAGCATTTT,CASSQSAFSNQPQHF
NA,NA,TRBJ2-7,TRBV7-2,TGTGCCAGCAGCTTATTTGAGCGGACGACCTACGAGCAGTACTTC,CASSLFERTTYEQYF
NA,NA,TRBJ2-2,TRBV30,TGTGCCTGGAGTTCCGTGCGGAAGAACTTGAACACCGGGGAGCTGTTTTTT,CAWSSVRKNLNTGELFF
NA,NA,TRBJ1-2,TRBV28,TGTGCCAGCAGTTTATCGGGGCCTCCCTACTATGGCTACACCTTC,CASSLSGPPYYGYTF
TRBD2,NA,TRBJ2-1,TRBV29-1,TGCAGCGTCAGCGGGATTGCTAATGAGCAGTTCTTC,CSVSGIANEQFF
TRBD1,NA,TRBJ2-5,TRBV7-7,TGTGCTAGCAGCCTTGGCAGGGGGCAAGAGACCCAGTACTTC,CASSLGRGQETQYF
NA,once,TRBJ1-2,TRBV7-2,TGTGCCAGCAGCCTAGACACTCTACCTCCTCGGAATGGCTACACCTTC,CASSLDTLPPRNGYTF
NA,NA,TRBJ2-3,TRBV20-1,TGCAGTGCTAGACCGCCGGGGGATACGCAGTATTTT,CSARPPGDTQYF
NA,NA,TRBJ2-5,TRBV7-2,TGTGCCAGCAGCTTAGGAAGTGTGACCCAGTACTTC,CASSLGSVTQYF
NA,NA,TRBJ1-2,TRBV15,TGTGCCACCAGCACCACAGCTCGAAACTATGGCTACACCTTC,CATSTTARNYGYTF
NA,NA,TRBJ2-1,TRBV18,TGTGCCAGCTCACCACCGTCCCCTTACAATGAGCAGTTCTTC,CASSPPSPYNEQFF
NA,NA,TRBJ2-2,TRBV12-3/TRBV12-4,TGTGCCAGCGCGCCCGACAGCGCCGGGGAGCTGTTTTTT,CASAPDSAGELFF
NA,once,TRBJ2-3,TRBV6-4,TGTGCCAGCAGTCGGGCTGGTGGAGATACGCAGTATTTT,CASSRAGGDTQYF
NA,NA,TRBJ2-1,TRBV29-1,TGCAGCGTTGAAGATGGGGCGAGTGAGCAGTTCTTC,CSVEDGASEQFF
NA,NA,TRBJ1-1,TRBV6-6,TGTGCCAGCAGTTACTCGATCAGGAGAGACACTGAAGCTTTCTTT,CASSYSIRRDTEAFF
TRBD1,NA,TRBJ2-7,TRBV29-1,TGCAGCGGCCCGGACAGGGCCTACGAGCAGTACTTC,CSGPDRAYEQYF
NA,NA,TRBJ2-1,TRBV20-1,TGCAGTGCTAGGGGACGGTTCCATGAGCAGTTCTTC,CSARGRFHEQFF
NA,NA,TRBJ2-1,TRBV12-3/TRBV12-4,TGTGCCAACGCCAGGGTAGCCGGTGAGCAGTTCTTC,CANARVAGEQFF
NA,NA,TRBJ1-1,TRBV25-1,TGTGCCAGCGGGGTGATTAGGACTGAAGCTTTCTTT,CASGVIRTEAFF
NA,NA,TRBJ2-7,TRBV6-5,TGTGCCAGCAGTTACTCGTACAGCTCCTACGAGCAGTACTTC,CASSYSYSSYEQYF
NA,NA,TRBJ2-7,TRBV14,TGTGCCAGCAGCCAAGTCAAGTCCTACGAGCAGTACTTC,CASSQVKSYEQYF
TRBD2,NA,TRBJ2-2,TRBV9,TGTGCCAGCAGCGAGCGGACTAGCCCCGGGGAGCTGTTTTTT,CASSERTSPGELFF
NA,NA,TRBJ1-1,TRBV12-3/TRBV12-4,TGTGCCAGCAGCAGTTTAGGGGATCTCGAAGCTTTCTTT,CASSSLGDLEAFF
NA,NA,TRBJ1-1,TRBV20-1,TGCAGTGCTAGTTTGGAAAAGGCTTTCTTT,CSASLEKAFF
NA,NA,TRBJ2-7,TRBV3-1,TGTGCCAGCAGCCCCTGGGACACCTACTACGAGCAGTACTTC,CASSPWDTYYEQYF
NA,NA,TRBJ2-2,TRBV25-1,TGTGCCAGCAGCGTCCGGGCCGTGGCGGGCACCGGGGAGCTGTTTTTT,CASSVRAVAGTGELFF
NA,NA,TRBJ1-2,TRBV30,TGTGCCTGGAGTGTAATGGGGCCCGGTGGCTACACCTTC,CAWSVMGPGGYTF
TRBD1,NA,TRBJ2-5,TRBV20-1,TGCAGTGCTCGGGCTCGGGACAGACCCCAAGAGACCCAGTACTTC,CSARARDRPQETQYF
NA,NA,TRBJ2-2,TRBV5-4,TGTGCCAGCAGCTTTTGGTACGGGACGGGAAACACCGGGGAGCTGTTTTTT,CASSFWYGTGNTGELFF
TRBD1,NA,TRBJ2-7,TRBV7-3,TGTGCCAGCAGCTTAACGCCTAGGCGGACAGGGGGCGAGCAGTACTTC,CASSLTPRRTGGEQYF
TRBD2,NA,TRBJ2-3,TRBV4-1,TGCGCCAGCAGCCACACTCCCGGGACTAGCGGGAGCGGCTACACAGATACGCAGTATTTT,CASSHTPGTSGSGYTDTQYF
TRBD2,NA,TRBJ2-1,TRBV15,TGTGCCACCAGCAGAGAGAGCTCCCGGACTAGCGGGAGTTTCGATGAGCAGTTCTTC,CATSRESSRTSGSFDEQFF
NA,NA,TRBJ2-1,TRBV29-1,TGCAGCGCAGGGTGGTCCAATGAGCAGTTCTTC,CSAGWSNEQFF
TRBD2,NA,TRBJ2-5,TRBV10-3,TGTGCCATTTGCAGCGGGAGGATTGGTGAGACCCAGTACTTC,CAICSGRIGETQYF
NA,NA,TRBJ2-7,TRBV15,TGTGCCACCAGCAGAGAAAGCTTCTCCTACGAGCAGTACTTC,CATSRESFSYEQYF
TRBD1,NA,TRBJ1-1,TRBV20-1,TGCAGTGCTAGGAAGGGACAGTTGAACACTGAAGCTTTCTTT,CSARKGQLNTEAFF
NA,NA,TRBJ2-1,TRBV12-3/TRBV12-4,TGTGCCAGCAGTCCCCGACAGTCCTACAATGAGCAGTTCTTC,CASSPRQSYNEQFF
NA,NA,TRBJ1-2,TRBV11-2,TGTGCCAGCAGCCCACGACAAGGGTCCGATGGCTACACCTTC,CASSPRQGSDGYTF
NA,NA,TRBJ1-5,TRBV5-1,TGCGCCAGCAGCTTCGGTGGGGATGTGTATCAGCCCCAGCATTTT,CASSFGGDVYQPQHF
NA,once,TRBJ1-2,TRBV12-3/TRBV12-4,TGTGCCAGCAGTCCAGGGTTGGGCTATGGCTACACCTTC,CASSPGLGYGYTF
TRBD1,NA,TRBJ2-7,TRBV29-1,TGCAGCGTTGAGGGACAGGGGAACGAGCAGTACTTC,CSVEGQGNEQYF